These T cell receptor beta chains were read from a single sample in a study of blood T cells in healthy people across ages. TCRdb used MiXCR to reprocess the 5' RACE reads, holding one entry per CDR3 protein. The table lists about 540,000 distinct CDR3 sequences, less than 25% of them singletons, with approximately 8.7% in the top ten. The sample was also linked to a second study, of T cells of mothers and their children.

The sample taken for sequencing was blood. Source of these receptors: a boy aged 5-17 years in good health. Each CDR3 is given with its conserved first and last residue. D genes are given only for firm matches. Clone size is stated in some rows and not others, as once, few, many or a class when expanded.

clone_size	v_call	j_call	d_call	cdr3_nt	cdr3_aa
.	TRBV28	TRBJ2-1	TRBD2	TGTGCCAGCAGTTTTGGGGGCGGGGGGACGCACAATGAGCAGTTCTTC	CASSFGGGGTHNEQFF
many	TRBV9	TRBJ2-1	TRBD2	TGTGCCAGCAGCGGGGGACTAAACAATGAGCAGTTCTTC	CASSGGLNNEQFF
few	TRBV24-1	TRBJ2-1	.	TGTGCCACCAGTGACCCCAACTACAATGAGCAGTTCTTC	CATSDPNYNEQFF
.	TRBV9	TRBJ1-3	.	TGTGCCAGCACCCAGAGCGGGTCCCCGGGAAACACCATATATTTT	CASTQSGSPGNTIYF
few	TRBV4-3	TRBJ2-1	TRBD2	TGCGCCAGCAGCCTCACTAGCGGGATCGATGAGCAGTTCTTC	CASSLTSGIDEQFF
few	TRBV7-9	TRBJ2-7	.	TGTGCCAGCAGCTTCGGGGGTTTCGACGAGCAGTACTTC	CASSFGGFDEQYF
few	TRBV3-1	TRBJ2-7	TRBD1	TGTGCCAGCAGGCAGGGACAGTCCTACGAGCAGTACTTC	CASRQGQSYEQYF
.	TRBV5-1	TRBJ1-6	.	TGCGCCAGCAGCGCCACGCAGAGCAATAATTCACCCCTCCACTTT	CASSATQSNNSPLHF
few	TRBV11-2	TRBJ1-4	.	TGTGCCAGCAGCTTAGTAGGCCCAGACGGGAAAAAACTGTTTTTT	CASSLVGPDGKKLFF
few	TRBV20-1	TRBJ2-3	.	TGCAGTGCTAGACCCAGACCTAGCACAGATACGCAGTATTTT	CSARPRPSTDTQYF
few	TRBV11-1	TRBJ2-3	TRBD2	TGTGCCAGCAGCCAACTAGCGCCTAGCACAGATACGCAGTATTTT	CASSQLAPSTDTQYF
.	TRBV7-2	TRBJ2-7	TRBD1	TGTGCCAGCAGCTTAAATCCCACCAGGGGGAAGGGCTACGAGCAGTACTTC	CASSLNPTRGKGYEQYF
few	TRBV20-1	TRBJ1-6	.	TGCAGTGCAACCGACCAGCCGGGACTGTTTAATTCACCCCTCCACTTT	CSATDQPGLFNSPLHF
few	TRBV9	TRBJ2-1	TRBD2	TGTGCCAGCAGCGTAGGAGGCGGGAGCTCCTACAATGAGCAGTTCTTC	CASSVGGGSSYNEQFF